The clone carrying this T cell receptor beta chain was seen a handful of times. This sample stems from a study of T cell changes during pregnancy in multiple sclerosis. The CDR3 is 16 amino acids. Here immunoSEQ multiplex PCR was the method, and the copy in TCRdb shows in-frame clones only, minus some. The data contain approximately 30,000 clones, 88% of them singletons. The material was CD8+ T cells from peripheral blood mononuclear cells, obtained in the second trimester of pregnancy. This rearrangement joins TRBV12-2 to TRBJ1-5; the D call in the table, TRBD1, was not verified against the DNA. TRBV12-2 is noted as a pseudogene. This TCR came from a female donor with multiple sclerosis, enrolled in a pregnancy study. The CDR3 coding sequence is TGTGCAAGTCGCGGGACAGGGGGTGAGGGCAATCAGCCCCAGCATTTT. Translation: CASRGTGGEGNQPQHF.